These 14 T cell receptor beta chains originate from one sample sequenced in a study of blood T cell repertoires in COVID-19. Libraries were prepared by immunoSEQ multiplex PCR; TCRdb keeps only in-frame clonotypes and omits some of them. The sample has fewer than 300,000 clones; over 75% are singletons. The sequencing sample was made of peripheral blood. The receptor set was obtained from a man aged 50-59 years with active or convalescent COVID-19.

The chain is built from TRBV19 and TRBJ2-2; possible D gene TRBD1, 6 bases. Germline CDR1 LNHDA, CDR2 SQIVND (reference sequence). There are 14 residues in the CDR3. The V gene lost 10 bases and the J gene lost 1 base, with 13 bases spanning the gap. For the CDR3, the DNA is TGTGCCACCGGGACATTCTTGAACACCGGGGAGCTGTTTTTT. It is translated as CATGTFLNTGELFF.

CDR3 in amino acids: CASSFRGWAEAFF. The CDR3 nucleotides read TGTGCCAGCAGCTTCAGGGGATGGGCTGAAGCTTTCTTT. The chain is built from TRBV5-4 and TRBJ1-1; TRBD1 might be the D (6 bases). Trimming took off 2 bases at V and 6 bases at J, with 11 bases between the two ends. From germline, CDR1 is SGHNT and CDR2 YYREEE (reference sequence). CDR3 length: 13 residues.

The CDR3: CASSPIQGPPETQYF. The CDR3 DNA sequence: TGTGCCAGCTCACCAATACAGGGACCCCCAGAGACCCAGTACTTC. The chain has TRBV18 and TRBJ2-5, with a tentative D call TRBD1 (6 bases). Germline V lookup: CDR1 KGHSH, CDR2 LQKENI. The germline V and J ends were trimmed by 2 bases and 4 bases, with 14 bases remaining between them. CDR3 length: 15 amino acids.

V is TRBV4-2 and J is TRBJ2-3; TRBD2 matches 7 bases. With V trimmed by 5 bases and J by 2 bases, 7 bases remained unmatched. Germline V gene lookup returns CDR1 LGHNA and CDR2 YNFKEQ. The CDR3 sequence is 15 residues long. The CDR3 here is CASSGRETSTDTQYF. The CDR3 DNA reads as TGTGCCAGCAGCGGGCGGGAGACCTCCACAGATACGCAGTATTTT.

This chain links TRBV9 with TRBJ1-4; possible D gene TRBD1, 6 bases. Trimming removed 6 bases at V and 1 base at J, with 13 bases between. The CDR3 covers 15 residues. The V gene's germline CDR1 is SGDLS and CDR2 YYNGEE. In DNA, the CDR3 is TGTGCCAGCAACCTACAGGGAGTAACTAATGAAAAACTGTTTTTT. Translation: CASNLQGVTNEKLFF.

This chain joins TRBV28 and TRBJ1-2, with a tentative D call TRBD1 (5 bases). This CDR3 comprises 12 residues. V gave up 6 bases and J gave up 4 bases, with 9 bases separating them. The germline CDR1 and CDR2 sequences are MDHEN and SYDVKM. The CDR3 DNA is TGTGCCAGCAGCGGAGGGGTCTATGGCTACACCTTC. Protein sequence: CASSGGVYGYTF.

The genes are TRBV20-1 and TRBJ2-7, with TRBD2 matching over 9 bases. The V gene end was trimmed by 3 bases and the J gene end by 3 bases; junction bases not matched to a gene: 6. CDR3 length: 14 residues. The V gene's germline CDR1 is DFQATT and CDR2 SNEGSKA (reference sequence). CDR3 coding DNA: TGCAGTGCTAGTAGTCTAGCGGGACTCTACGAGCAGTACTTC. Residues: CSASSLAGLYEQYF.

This clone was counted between two and nine times. V usage is TRBV5-1 and J usage is TRBJ1-2; 7 bases are shared with TRBD1. The length of the CDR3 is 15 residues. The germline V gene has CDR1 SGHRS and CDR2 YFSETQ. Losses at the gene ends were 4 bases for V and 3 bases for J; bases not matched to a gene: 9. The DNA for the CDR3 is TGCGCCAGCAGCGATAGGGCAGGGGGACACTATGGCTACACCTTC. Protein: CASSDRAGGHYGYTF.

The chain recombines TRBV28 with TRBJ2-3; 10 nucleotides match TRBD2. CDR1 and CDR2 (germline): MDHEN, SYDVKM. CDR3 size: 15 residues. V lost 4 bases to trimming and J lost 7 bases; unmatched junction nucleotides: 8. CDR3 nucleotide sequence: TGTGCCAGCAGTTCGGGACTAGCGTCCTTTTATACGCAGTATTTT. Its translation is CASSSGLASFYTQYF. Full variable domain (outside the CDR3, taken from reference TRBV28 and TRBJ2-3): DVKVTQSSRYLVKRTGEKVFLECVQDMDHENMFWYRQDPGLGLRLIYFSYDVKMKEKGDIPEGYSVSREKKERFSLILESASTNQTSMYLCASSSGLASFYTQYFGPGTRLTVL.

The rearrangement uses TRBV3-1 (or the pseudogene TRBV3-2) and TRBJ1-2, with a weak D call TRBD1 (5 bases). CDR3 length equals 15 residues. Germline CDR1 LGHDT, CDR2 YNNKEL (reference sequence). The V gene lost 1 base and the J gene lost 4 bases, with 13 bases spanning the gap. CDR3 bases: TGTGCCAGCAGCCAAGGGGGGGTCTACGGCTATGGCTACACCTTC. Its protein product is CASSQGGVYGYGYTF.

This chain uses TRBV7-9 with TRBJ2-5; possible D gene TRBD1, 5 bases. V was cut by 0 bases and J by 2 bases, with 7 bases left in between. From germline, CDR1 is SEHNR and CDR2 FQNEAQ (reference sequence). The CDR3 is 14 residues long. CDR3 DNA sequence: TGTGCCAGCAGCTTAGCGACAGCGCAAGAGACCCAGTACTTC. Residues: CASSLATAQETQYF.

This rearrangement joins TRBV6-1 to TRBJ1-3; 7 bases map to TRBD1. The CDR3 sequence is 16 residues long. Trimming took 4 bases from V and 6 from J; bases not matched to a gene: 12. Per the germline V gene, CDR1 is MNHNS and CDR2 is SASEGT. The CDR3: CASSATGTLGENTIYF. The CDR3 DNA is TGTGCCAGCAGTGCGACAGGGACCCTCGGTGAAAACACCATATATTTT.

This rearrangement joins TRBV5-8 to TRBJ2-3; 11 bases agree with TRBD1. Germline CDR1 reads SGHTS; CDR2 reads YDEGEE. The junction had 8 bases not matched to a gene; V was cut back by 5 bases and J by 6 bases. CDR3 length: 15 residues. In DNA, the CDR3 is TGTGCCAGCAGGCCCGGGACAGGGGGTTCGGATACGCAGTATTTT. Its protein product is CASRPGTGGSDTQYF.

The V gene is TRBV20-1, the J gene TRBJ2-3, with TRBD2 identical over 9 bases. V trimming: 3 bases; J trimming: 1 base; junction bases outside the gene matches: 5. Germline CDR1 and CDR2: DFQATT and SNEGSKA (reference sequence). The CDR3 runs 15 residues. The CDR3 DNA follows: TGCAGTGCTAGTGTAGCGGGAGATGGCACAGATACGCAGTATTTT. Translating it yields CSASVAGDGTDTQYF.